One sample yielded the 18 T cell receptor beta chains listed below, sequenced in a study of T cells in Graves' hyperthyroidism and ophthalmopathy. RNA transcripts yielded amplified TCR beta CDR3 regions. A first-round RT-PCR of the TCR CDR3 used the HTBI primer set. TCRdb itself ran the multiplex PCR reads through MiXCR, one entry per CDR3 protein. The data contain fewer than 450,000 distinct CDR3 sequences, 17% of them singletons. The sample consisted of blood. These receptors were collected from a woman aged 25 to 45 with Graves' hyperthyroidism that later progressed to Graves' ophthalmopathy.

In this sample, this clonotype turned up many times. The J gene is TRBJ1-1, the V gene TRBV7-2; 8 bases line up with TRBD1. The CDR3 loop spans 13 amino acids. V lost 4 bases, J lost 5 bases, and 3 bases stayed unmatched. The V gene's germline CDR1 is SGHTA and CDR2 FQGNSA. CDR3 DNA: TGTGCCAGCAGCTCGCGGACAGGGACTGAAGCTTTCTTT. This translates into CASSSRTGTEAFF.

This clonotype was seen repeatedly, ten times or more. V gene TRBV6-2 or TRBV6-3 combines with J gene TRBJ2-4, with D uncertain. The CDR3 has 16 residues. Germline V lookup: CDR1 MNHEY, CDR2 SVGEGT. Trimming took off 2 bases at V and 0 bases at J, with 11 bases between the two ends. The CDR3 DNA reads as TGTGCCAGCAGTTACCCGTTATTGCTAGCCAAAAACATTCAGTACTTC. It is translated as CASSYPLLLAKNIQYF.

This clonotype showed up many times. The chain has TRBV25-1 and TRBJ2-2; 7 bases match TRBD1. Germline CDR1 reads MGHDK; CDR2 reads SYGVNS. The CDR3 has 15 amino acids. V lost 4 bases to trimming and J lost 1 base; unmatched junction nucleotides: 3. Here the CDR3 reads CASSAWTGNTGELFF. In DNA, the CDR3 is TGTGCCAGCAGTGCGTGGACAGGGAACACCGGGGAGCTGTTTTTT.

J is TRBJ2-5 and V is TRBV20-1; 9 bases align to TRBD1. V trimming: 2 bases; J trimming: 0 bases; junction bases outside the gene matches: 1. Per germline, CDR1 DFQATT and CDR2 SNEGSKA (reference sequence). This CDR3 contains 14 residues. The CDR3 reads CSARRDRDQETQYF. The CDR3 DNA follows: TGCAGTGCTAGAAGGGACAGGGACCAAGAGACCCAGTACTTC.

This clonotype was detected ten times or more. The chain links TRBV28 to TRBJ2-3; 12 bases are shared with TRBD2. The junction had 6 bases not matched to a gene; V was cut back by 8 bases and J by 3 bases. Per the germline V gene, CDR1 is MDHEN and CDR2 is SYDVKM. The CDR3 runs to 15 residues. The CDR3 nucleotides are TGTGCCAGCCCGGCTAGCGGGGGGGAGACAGATACGCAGTATTTT. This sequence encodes CASPASGGETDTQYF.

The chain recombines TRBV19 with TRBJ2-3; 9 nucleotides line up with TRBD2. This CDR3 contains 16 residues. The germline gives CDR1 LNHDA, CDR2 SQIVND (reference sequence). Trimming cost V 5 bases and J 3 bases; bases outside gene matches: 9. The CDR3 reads CASSPSPAGGTDTQYF. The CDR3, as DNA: TGTGCCAGTAGTCCGAGTCCGGCGGGAGGGACAGATACGCAGTATTTT.

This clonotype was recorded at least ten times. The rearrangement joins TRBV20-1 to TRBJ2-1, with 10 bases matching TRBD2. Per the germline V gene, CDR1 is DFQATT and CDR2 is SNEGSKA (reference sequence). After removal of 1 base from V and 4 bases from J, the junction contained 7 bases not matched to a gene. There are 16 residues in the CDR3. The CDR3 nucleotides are TGCAGTGCTAGAGCCCAGGAGCGGGGGGGTTACAATGAGCAGTTCTTC. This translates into CSARAQERGGYNEQFF.

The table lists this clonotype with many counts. The CDR3 nucleotides read TGTGCCAGTAGTGTAGCGGGGACAGGGGGCTACTTGACCCAGCCCCAGCATTTT. It is translated as CASSVAGTGGYLTQPQHF. This chain joins TRBV19 and TRBJ1-5; TRBD1 matches 12 bases. The V and J ends lost 5 bases and 7 bases, in that order; junction bases with no gene match: 15. Germline loops: CDR1 LNHDA, CDR2 SQIVND (reference sequence). This CDR3 spans 18 amino acids.

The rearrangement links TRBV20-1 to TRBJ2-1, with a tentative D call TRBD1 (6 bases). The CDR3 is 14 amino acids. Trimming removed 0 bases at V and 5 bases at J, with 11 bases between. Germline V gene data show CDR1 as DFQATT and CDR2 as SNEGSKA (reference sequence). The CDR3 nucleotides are TGCAGTGCTAGAGACCCGGACAGTCACAATGAGCAGTTCTTC. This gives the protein CSARDPDSHNEQFF.

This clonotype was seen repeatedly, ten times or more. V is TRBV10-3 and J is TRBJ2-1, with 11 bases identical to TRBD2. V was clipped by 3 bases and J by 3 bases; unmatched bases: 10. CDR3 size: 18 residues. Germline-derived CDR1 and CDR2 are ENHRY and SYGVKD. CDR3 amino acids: CAISDRISGGAGYNEQFF. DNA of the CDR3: TGTGCCATCAGTGATAGGATTAGCGGGGGGGCCGGCTACAATGAGCAGTTCTTC.

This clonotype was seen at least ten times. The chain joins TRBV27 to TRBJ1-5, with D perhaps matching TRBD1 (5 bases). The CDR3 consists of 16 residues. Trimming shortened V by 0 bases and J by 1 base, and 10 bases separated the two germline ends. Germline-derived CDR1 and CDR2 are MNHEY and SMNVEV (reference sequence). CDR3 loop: CASSLSGVPSNQPQHF. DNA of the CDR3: TGTGCCAGCAGTTTATCGGGGGTACCGAGCAATCAGCCCCAGCATTTT.

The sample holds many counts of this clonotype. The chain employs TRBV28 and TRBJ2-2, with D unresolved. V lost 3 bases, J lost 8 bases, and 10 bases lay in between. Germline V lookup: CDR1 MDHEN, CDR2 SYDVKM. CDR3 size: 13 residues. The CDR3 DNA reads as TGTGCCAGCAGTTTCGGGTGGGGTGGGGAGCTGTTTTTT. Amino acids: CASSFGWGGELFF.

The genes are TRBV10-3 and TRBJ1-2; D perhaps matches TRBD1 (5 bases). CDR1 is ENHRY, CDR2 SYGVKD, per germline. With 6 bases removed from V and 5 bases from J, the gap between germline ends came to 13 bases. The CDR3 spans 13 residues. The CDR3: CAISGGEGYGYTF. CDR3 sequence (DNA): TGTGCCATCAGCGGAGGGGAAGGGTATGGCTACACCTTC.

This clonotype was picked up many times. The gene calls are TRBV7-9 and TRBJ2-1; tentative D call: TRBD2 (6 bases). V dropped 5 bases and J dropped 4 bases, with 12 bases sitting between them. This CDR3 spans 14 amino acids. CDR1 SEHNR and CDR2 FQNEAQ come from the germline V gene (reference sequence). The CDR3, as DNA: TGTGCCAGCAGCCTCCATGGGGGGTACAATGAGCAGTTCTTC. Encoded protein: CASSLHGGYNEQFF.

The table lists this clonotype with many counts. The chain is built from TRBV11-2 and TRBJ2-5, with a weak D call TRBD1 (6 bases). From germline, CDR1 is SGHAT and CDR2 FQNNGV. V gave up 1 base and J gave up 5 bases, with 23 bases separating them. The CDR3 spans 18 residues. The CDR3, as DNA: TGTGCCAGCAGCTTAGGAGTTTGGCAGGGGATACCCACGGAGACCCAGTACTTC. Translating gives CASSLGVWQGIPTETQYF.

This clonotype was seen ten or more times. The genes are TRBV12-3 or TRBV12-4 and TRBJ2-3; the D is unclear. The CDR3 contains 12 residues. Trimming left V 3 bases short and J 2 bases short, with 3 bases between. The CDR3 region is CASSFNTDTQYF. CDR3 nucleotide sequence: TGTGCCAGCAGTTTCAACACAGATACGCAGTATTTT.

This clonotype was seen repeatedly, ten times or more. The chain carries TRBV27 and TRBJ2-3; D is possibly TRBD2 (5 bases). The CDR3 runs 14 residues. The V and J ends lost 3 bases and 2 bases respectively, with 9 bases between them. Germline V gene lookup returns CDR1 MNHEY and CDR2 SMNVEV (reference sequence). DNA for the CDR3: TGTGCCAGCAGTTTCTTCGACTACACAGATACGCAGTATTTT. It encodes CASSFFDYTDTQYF.

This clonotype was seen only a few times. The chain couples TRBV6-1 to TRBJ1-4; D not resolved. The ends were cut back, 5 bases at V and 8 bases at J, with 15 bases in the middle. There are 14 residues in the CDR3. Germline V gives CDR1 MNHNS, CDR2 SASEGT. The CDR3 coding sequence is TGTGCCAGCAGTTATAAGGCACCTCCGGAAAAACTGTTTTTT. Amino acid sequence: CASSYKAPPEKLFF.